Listed below are T cell receptor beta chains from one sample, sequenced in a study of breast tumors, draining lymph nodes, adjacent tissues. TCRdb reprocessed the multiplex PCR reads with MiXCR, giving one entry per CDR3 protein. The sample holds more than 80,000 distinct CDR3 sequences; about 30% are singletons and the top ten take under 6%. Sequenced material: axillary lymph node tissue. These TCRs come from a female donor with breast cancer. Some clones in this sample may be carry-over from other donors' samples. Each CDR3 is given with its conserved first and last residue. Fields, in order: J gene, D gene, clone size, V gene, CDR3 DNA, CDR3 protein. The D gene is left open where the match is weak. The listing skips clone size in some rows; elsewhere it reads once, few, many or a size class.

TRBJ2-3 . few TRBV28 TGTGCCAGCAGTTTAGGGGCCACCTACACAGATACGCAGTATTTT CASSLGATYTDTQYF
TRBJ1-4 . many TRBV27 TGTGCCAGCAGTTTAACACGGGGGTCAACTAATGAAAAACTGTTTTTT CASSLTRGSTNEKLFF
TRBJ2-3 . many TRBV13 TGTGCCAGCAGCACCAGCACAGATACGCAGTATTTT CASSTSTDTQYF
TRBJ1-4 . . TRBV7-9 TGTGCCAGCAGCGGCGGGGGCCTCTGGGAAAAACTGTTTTTT CASSGGGLWEKLFF
TRBJ1-2 TRBD1 many TRBV6-6 TGTGCCAGCACCCTCCGACAGGGGGTCGACTATGGCTACACCTTC CASTLRQGVDYGYTF
TRBJ2-1 . . TRBV9 TGTGCCAGCAGCCGACAGGAATACAATGAGCAGTTCTTC CASSRQEYNEQFF
TRBJ1-2 . many TRBV4-3 TGCGCCAGCAGCCAAGATAGAGGACGTCTATATGGCTACACCTTC CASSQDRGRLYGYTF
TRBJ2-5 TRBD2 many TRBV25-1 TGTGCCAGCAGTACCCAGACTAGCGGAGAGACCCAGTACTTC CASSTQTSGETQYF
TRBJ2-2 TRBD2 many TRBV6-1 TGTGCCAGCAGTGAATCAGGGACTAGCGGAGGAGGGGGGGAGCTGTTTTTT CASSESGTSGGGGELFF
TRBJ1-3 . . TRBV9 TGCGCCAGCAGCGTAGAGTGGAGCTCTGGAAACACCATATATTTT CASSVEWSSGNTIYF
TRBJ2-1 . many TRBV12-3/TRBV12-4 TGTGCCAGCAGTCCCCGCTCCGGGGCCAACTCCTACAATAAGCAGTTCTTC CASSPRSGANSYNKQFF
TRBJ2-2 TRBD2 many TRBV15 TGTGCCACACAGCGGGAGGGCGTCACCGGGGAGCTGTTTTTT CATQREGVTGELFF
TRBJ1-2 . many TRBV27 TGTGCCAGCAGATTCAGGTCCGAATACTACTATGGCTACACCTTC CASRFRSEYYYGYTF
TRBJ1-2 TRBD1 many TRBV4-3 TGCGCCAGCAGCTATAGGGACAGCCCACTGCCCCCGTTCTATGGCTACACCTTC CASSYRDSPLPPFYGYTF
TRBJ2-2 . . TRBV7-9 TGTGCCAGCAGCTTAGCTCGGCGGGATGGCGACCTGTTTTTT CASSLARRDGDLFF
TRBJ1-3 . few TRBV12-3/TRBV12-4 TGTGCCAGCAGCCTCCTCGACAGCTCTGGAAACACCATATATTTT CASSLLDSSGNTIYF
TRBJ2-1 TRBD2 . TRBV20-1 TGCAGTGCCGGGACTAGCGGGAGTGGAACGTCACGTGAGCAGTTCTTC CSAGTSGSGTSREQFF
TRBJ2-5 . many TRBV18 TGTGCCAGCTCACCACCGGGGATCGGGGAGACCCAGTACTTC CASSPPGIGETQYF
TRBJ2-2 . . TRBV10-3 TGTGCCATCACGGACAGAACCAACACCGGGGAGCTGTTTTTC CAITDRTNTGELFF
TRBJ1-5 . many TRBV6-6 TGTGCCAGCAGTCCCCCCGGTATGGGTCCCCAGCATTTT CASSPPGMGPQHF
TRBJ2-7 TRBD2 . TRBV9 TGTGCCAGCAGCGTAGAACTGACTAGCGATGAGCAGTACTTC CASSVELTSDEQYF
TRBJ2-1 TRBD2 many TRBV5-1 TGCGCCAGCAGCAAGACAGCGGGGAAGTACAATGAGCAGTTCTTC CASSKTAGKYNEQFF
TRBJ2-3 . . TRBV7-6 TGTGCCAGCAGCTTAATTGTCCCACCAGGGGTGGTGGGCACAGGTACGCAGTATTTT CASSLIVPPGVVGTGTQYF
TRBJ2-7 TRBD2 . TRBV9 TGTGCCAGCAGCGTTCCGAGCGGGGTCTCCTACGAGCAGTACTTC CASSVPSGVSYEQYF
TRBJ2-1 . many TRBV12-3/TRBV12-4 TGTGCCAGCAGCCACTTGGGTGGTTACAATGAGCAGTTCTTC CASSHLGGYNEQFF
TRBJ2-5 . many TRBV7-8 TGTGCCAGCAGCTATAAAGAGACCCAGTACTTC CASSYKETQYF
TRBJ2-3 TRBD2 . TRBV28 TGTGCCAGCGGACTAGCGGGCACAGATACGCAGTATTTT CASGLAGTDTQYF
TRBJ2-2 . many TRBV10-2 TGCGCCAGCTCCGAAGAACGGTATACCGGGGAGCTGTTTTTT CASSEERYTGELFF
TRBJ2-1 . many TRBV19 TGTGCCAGTAGTATGGACTACGACAATGAGCAGTTCTTC CASSMDYDNEQFF
TRBJ1-5 . many TRBV5-1 TGCGCCAGCAGCTTGGCCCCGGAGATTAGCAATCAGCCCCAGCATTTT CASSLAPEISNQPQHF
TRBJ2-5 TRBD2 . TRBV20-1 TGCAGTGCTAGACTGGCTAGCGGGGGGGCAAAGACCCAGTACTTC CSARLASGGAKTQYF
TRBJ1-2 . many TRBV20-1 TGCAGTGCTCTGATTAACTATGGCTACACCTTC CSALINYGYTF
TRBJ2-3 TRBD2 once TRBV7-9 TGTGCCAGCAGCTCCAGTCTACTAGCGGGAGTTGCAGATCCGCAGTATTTT CASSSSLLAGVADPQYF
TRBJ2-3 . many TRBV7-3 TGTGCCAGCAGTAGGGACGCCAGCACAGATACGCAGTATTTT CASSRDASTDTQYF
TRBJ1-3 . many TRBV19 TGTGCCAGTAGTATAGCCCACTCTGGAAACACCATATATTTT CASSIAHSGNTIYF
TRBJ2-3 . . TRBV6-6 TGTGCCAGCAGTGCGGAGCCAAAGTCGCGGGGTCATGAGCAGTATTTT CASSAEPKSRGHEQYF
TRBJ1-2 . many TRBV19 TGTGCCAGTAGTCTTGGAGTGGGCGTACAGTCCGGTGGCTACACCTTC CASSLGVGVQSGGYTF
TRBJ2-7 . . TRBV7-2 TGCGCCAGCAGCTTAGCGTGGCAGGGGTTCCACGAGCAGTACTTC CASSLAWQGFHEQYF
TRBJ2-3 TRBD2 many TRBV5-1 TGCGCCAGCAGCTTGGCCCGTAGGAGCGGGGGTAGCACAGATACGCAGTATTTT CASSLARRSGGSTDTQYF
TRBJ2-7 . many TRBV20-1 TGCAGCAGTACCGGGACCAACTCCTACGAGCAGTACTTC CSSTGTNSYEQYF
TRBJ2-7 . . TRBV12-3/TRBV12-4 TGTGCCAGCAGCTCCGGGGCAGGGACAATTATAACCTACGAGCAGTACTTC CASSSGAGTIITYEQYF
TRBJ2-3 TRBD2 . TRBV6-5 TGTGCCAGCAGTACCCCTAGCGGGGCCACCGGGGATACGCAGTATTTT CASSTPSGATGDTQYF
TRBJ2-1 . . TRBV7-9 TGTGCCAGCAGCTCCGGACTTCCCCCGGTAGGTGAGCAGTTCTTC CASSSGLPPVGEQFF
TRBJ1-2 TRBD1 many TRBV6-2/TRBV6-3 TGTGCCAGCAGTTACAGGGGGCTGAACTATGGCTACACCTTC CASSYRGLNYGYTF
TRBJ2-3 TRBD2 many TRBV29-1 TGCAGCGCCAAACCGGCGGGAGTGTTAGATACGCAGTATTTT CSAKPAGVLDTQYF
TRBJ2-7 . many TRBV4-3 TGCGCCAGCAGCCAAGAAATGTTCTACGAGCAGTACTTC CASSQEMFYEQYF
TRBJ1-5 . many TRBV6-2/TRBV6-3 TGTGCCAGCAGTTACTCCGGGGCAGTGAGAACTCAGCCCCAGCATTTT CASSYSGAVRTQPQHF
TRBJ1-2 TRBD1 . TRBV7-2 TGTGCCAGTATCCCACTGACAGGGGCCAACTATGGCTACCCCTTC CASIPLTGANYGYPF
TRBJ2-2 TRBD2 many TRBV20-1 TGCAGTGCTAGAGACCCCCATCGGGGAGGGAGCACCGGGGAGCTGTTTTTT CSARDPHRGGSTGELFF
TRBJ2-5 . . TRBV7-2 TGTGCCAGGGTTGGGGAGACCCAGTACTTC CARVGETQYF
TRBJ2-1 . many TRBV9 TGTGCCAGCAGCGTAGGACTGATGAGCTCCTACAATGAGCAGTTCTTC CASSVGLMSSYNEQFF
TRBJ1-3 . many TRBV7-9 TGTGCCAGCAGCCCCGAAGTCGGGGCCTCTGGAAACACCATATATTTT CASSPEVGASGNTIYF
TRBJ1-2 . . TRBV5-4 TGTGCCAGCAGCTTGGAGGGGGGGGCGCATGGCTACACCTTC CASSLEGGAHGYTF
TRBJ2-1 TRBD1 . TRBV4-1 TGCGCCAGCAGCCAAGATCGAGAGGGGACAGGGGTATCAAATGGGCAGTTCTTC CASSQDREGTGVSNGQFF
TRBJ1-4 . many TRBV7-9 TGTGCCAGCAGGGACACGTATAATGAAAAACTGTTTTTT CASRDTYNEKLFF
TRBJ2-2 TRBD2 few TRBV27 TGTGCCAGCAGCCGTAGCGGGAGGTACACCGGGGAGCTGTTTTTT CASSRSGRYTGELFF
TRBJ2-7 . many TRBV6-2/TRBV6-3 TGTGCCAGCAAGGAACAGGGGAGGTACGAGCAGTACTTC CASKEQGRYEQYF
TRBJ1-6 . many TRBV18 TGTGCCAGCTCACCGGCGGGGCGGGAGTCACCCCTCCACTTT CASSPAGRESPLHF
TRBJ1-6 . many TRBV4-3 TGCGCCAGCAGCCAAGGACGGCGAGGGAGCATTTATAATTCACCCCTTCACTTT CASSQGRRGSIYNSPLHF